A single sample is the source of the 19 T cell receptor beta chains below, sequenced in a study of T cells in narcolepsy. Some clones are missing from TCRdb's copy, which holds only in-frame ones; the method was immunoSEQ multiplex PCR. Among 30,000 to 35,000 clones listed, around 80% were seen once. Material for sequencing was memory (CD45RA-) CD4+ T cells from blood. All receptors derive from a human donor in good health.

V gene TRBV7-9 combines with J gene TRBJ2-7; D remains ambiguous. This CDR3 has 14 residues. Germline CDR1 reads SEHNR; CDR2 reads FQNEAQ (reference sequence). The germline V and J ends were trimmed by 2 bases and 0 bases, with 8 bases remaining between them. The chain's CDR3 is CASSLKESSYEQYF. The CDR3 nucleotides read TGTGCCAGCAGCTTAAAAGAGAGCTCCTACGAGCAGTACTTC.

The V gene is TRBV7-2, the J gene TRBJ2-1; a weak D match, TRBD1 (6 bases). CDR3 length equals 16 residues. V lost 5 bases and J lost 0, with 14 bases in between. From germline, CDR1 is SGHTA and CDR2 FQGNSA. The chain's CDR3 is CASSVYRVGSYNEQFF. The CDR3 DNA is TGTGCCAGCAGCGTCTACAGGGTCGGCTCCTACAATGAGCAGTTCTTC. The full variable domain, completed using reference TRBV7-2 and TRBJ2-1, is GAGVSQSPSNKVTEKGKDVELRCDPISGHTALYWYRQSLGQGLEFLIYFQGNSAPDKSGLPSDRFSAERTGGSVSTLTIQRTQQEDSAVYLCASSVYRVGSYNEQFFGPGTRLTVL.

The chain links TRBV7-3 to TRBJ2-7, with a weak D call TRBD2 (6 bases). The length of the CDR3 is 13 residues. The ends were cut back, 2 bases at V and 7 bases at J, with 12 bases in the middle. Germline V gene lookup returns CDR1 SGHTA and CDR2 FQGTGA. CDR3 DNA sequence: TGTGCCAGCAGCTTAGGTGCGGGGCGGGAGCAGTACTTC. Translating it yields CASSLGAGREQYF.

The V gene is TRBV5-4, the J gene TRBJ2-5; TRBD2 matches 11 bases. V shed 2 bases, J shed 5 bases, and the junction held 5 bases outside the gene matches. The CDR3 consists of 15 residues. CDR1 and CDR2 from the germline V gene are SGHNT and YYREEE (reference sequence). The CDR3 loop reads CASSFLAGGRETQYF. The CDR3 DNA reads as TGTGCCAGCAGCTTCCTAGCGGGAGGAAGGGAGACCCAGTACTTC. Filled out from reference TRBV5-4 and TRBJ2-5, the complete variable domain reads ETGVTQSPTHLIKTRGQQVTLRCSSQSGHNTVSWYQQALGQGPQFIFQYYREEENGRGNFPPRFSGLQFPNYSSELNVNALELDDSALYLCASSFLAGGRETQYFGPGTRLLVL.

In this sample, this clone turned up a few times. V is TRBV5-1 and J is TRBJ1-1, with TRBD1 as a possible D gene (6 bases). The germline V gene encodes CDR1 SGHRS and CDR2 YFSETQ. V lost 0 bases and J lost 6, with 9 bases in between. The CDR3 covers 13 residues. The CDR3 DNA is TGCGCCAGCAGCTTGGGCGGGACACCTGAAGCTTTCTTT. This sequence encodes CASSLGGTPEAFF.

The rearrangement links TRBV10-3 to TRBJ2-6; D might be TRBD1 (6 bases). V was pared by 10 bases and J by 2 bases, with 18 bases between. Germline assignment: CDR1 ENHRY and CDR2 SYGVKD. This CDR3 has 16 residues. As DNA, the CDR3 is TGTGCCACCCAACAGGGACCCCTTGCTGGGGCCAACGTCCTGACTTTC. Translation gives CATQQGPLAGANVLTF.

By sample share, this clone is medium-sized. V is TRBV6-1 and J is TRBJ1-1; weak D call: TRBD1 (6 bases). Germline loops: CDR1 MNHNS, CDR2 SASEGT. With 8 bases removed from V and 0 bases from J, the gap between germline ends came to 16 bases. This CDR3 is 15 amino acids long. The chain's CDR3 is CASPPGGAMNTEAFF. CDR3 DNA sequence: TGTGCCAGCCCCCCGGGGGGGGCAATGAACACTGAAGCTTTCTTT.

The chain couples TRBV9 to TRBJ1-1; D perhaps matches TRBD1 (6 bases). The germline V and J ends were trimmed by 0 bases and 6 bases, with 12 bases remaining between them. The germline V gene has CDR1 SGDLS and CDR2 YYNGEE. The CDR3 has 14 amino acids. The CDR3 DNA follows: TGTGCCAGCAGCGTAGGGGGAGGGGGATCTGAAGCTTTCTTT. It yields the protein CASSVGGGGSEAFF. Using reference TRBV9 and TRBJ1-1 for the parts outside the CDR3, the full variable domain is DSGVTQTPKHLITATGQRVTLRCSPRSGDLSVYWYQQSLDQGLQFLIQYYNGEERAKGNILERFSAQQFPDLHSELNLSSLELGDSALYFCASSVGGGGSEAFFGQGTRLTVV.

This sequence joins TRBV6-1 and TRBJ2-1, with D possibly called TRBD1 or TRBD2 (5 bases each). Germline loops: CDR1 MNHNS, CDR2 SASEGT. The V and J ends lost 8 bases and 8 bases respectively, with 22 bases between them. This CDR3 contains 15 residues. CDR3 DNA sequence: TGTGCCAGCCAAGGGGACCGGGTGATCGGAGATGAGCAGTTCTTC. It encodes CASQGDRVIGDEQFF.

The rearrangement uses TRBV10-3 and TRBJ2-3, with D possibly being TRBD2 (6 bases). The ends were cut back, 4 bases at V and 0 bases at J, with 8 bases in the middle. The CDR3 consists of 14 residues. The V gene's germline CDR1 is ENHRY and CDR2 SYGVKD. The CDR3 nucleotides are TGTGCCATCAGTGGAGGGAGGAGCACAGATACGCAGTATTTT. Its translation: CAISGGRSTDTQYF.

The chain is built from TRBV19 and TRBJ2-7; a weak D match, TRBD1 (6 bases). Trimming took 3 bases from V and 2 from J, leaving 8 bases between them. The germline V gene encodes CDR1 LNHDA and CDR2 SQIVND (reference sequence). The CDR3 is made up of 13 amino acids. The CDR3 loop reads CASSMGHPYEQYF. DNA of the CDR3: TGTGCCAGTAGTATGGGACACCCCTACGAGCAGTACTTC.

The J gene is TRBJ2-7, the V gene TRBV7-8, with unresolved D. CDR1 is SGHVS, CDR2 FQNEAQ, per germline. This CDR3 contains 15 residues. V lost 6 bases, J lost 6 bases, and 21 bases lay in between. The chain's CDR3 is CASRQSGAMGGEQYF. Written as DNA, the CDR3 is TGTGCCAGCAGGCAATCAGGAGCGATGGGTGGCGAGCAGTACTTC.

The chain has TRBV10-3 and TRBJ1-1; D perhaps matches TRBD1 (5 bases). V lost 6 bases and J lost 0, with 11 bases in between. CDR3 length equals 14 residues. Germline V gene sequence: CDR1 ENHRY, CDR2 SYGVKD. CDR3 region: CAIRGTPMNTEAFF. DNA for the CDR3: TGTGCCATCAGGGGGACGCCGATGAACACTGAAGCTTTCTTT.

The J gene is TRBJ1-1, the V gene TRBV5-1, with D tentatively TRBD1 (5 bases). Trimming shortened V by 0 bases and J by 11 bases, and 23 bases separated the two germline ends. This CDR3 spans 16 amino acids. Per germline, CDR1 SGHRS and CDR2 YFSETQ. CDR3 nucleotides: TGCGCCAGCAGCTTGGCCTCCGGTATTCGAGGGAAGGGGGCTTTCTTT. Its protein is CASSLASGIRGKGAFF.

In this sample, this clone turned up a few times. CDR3 bases: TGTGCCAGCAGTCCTTACAGCAGGGGGAGTAATTCACCCCTCCACTTT. Amino acids: CASSPYSRGSNSPLHF. The rearrangement joins TRBV7-2 to TRBJ1-6; 7 bases match TRBD1. V trimming: 6 bases; J trimming: 6 bases; junction bases outside the gene matches: 11. CDR3 length: 16 amino acids. Per the germline V gene, CDR1 is SGHTA and CDR2 is FQGNSA.

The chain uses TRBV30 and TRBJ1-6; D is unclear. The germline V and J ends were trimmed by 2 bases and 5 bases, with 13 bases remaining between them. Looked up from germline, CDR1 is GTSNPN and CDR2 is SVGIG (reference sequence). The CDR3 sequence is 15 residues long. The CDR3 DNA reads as TGTGCCTGGAGTAGTTTGGAAATCGATAATTCACCCCTCCACTTT. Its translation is CAWSSLEIDNSPLHF. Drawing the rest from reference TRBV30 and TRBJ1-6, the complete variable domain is SQTIHQWPATLVQPVGSPLSLECTVEGTSNPNLYWYRQAAGRGLQLLFYSVGIGQISSEVPQNLSASRPQDRQFILSSKKLLLSDSGFYLCAWSSLEIDNSPLHFGNGTRLTVT.

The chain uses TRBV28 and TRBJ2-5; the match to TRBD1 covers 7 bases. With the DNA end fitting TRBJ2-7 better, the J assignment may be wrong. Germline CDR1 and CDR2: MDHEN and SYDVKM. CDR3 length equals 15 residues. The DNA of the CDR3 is TGTGCCAGCGCGTCCTTAGGACAGGCTTCCTACGAGCAGTACTTC. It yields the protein CASASLGQASYEQYF.

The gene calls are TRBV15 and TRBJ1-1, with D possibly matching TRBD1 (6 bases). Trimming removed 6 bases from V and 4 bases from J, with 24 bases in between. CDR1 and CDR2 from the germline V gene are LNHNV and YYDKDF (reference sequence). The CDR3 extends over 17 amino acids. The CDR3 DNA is TGTGCCACCAGTTCCGGGACATGGGGAAGGGGTAGCACTGAAGCTTTCTTT. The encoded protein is CATSSGTWGRGSTEAFF. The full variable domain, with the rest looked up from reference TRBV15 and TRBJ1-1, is DAMVIQNPRYQVTQFGKPVTLSCSQTLNHNVMYWYQQKSSQAPKLLFHYYDKDFNNEADTPDNFQSRRPNTSFCFLDIRSPGLGDTAMYLCATSSGTWGRGSTEAFFGQGTRLTVV.

The CDR3 spells CATSRDRGPYEQYF. The CDR3 coding sequence is TGTGCCACCAGCCGGGACAGGGGGCCCTACGAGCAGTACTTC. V and J are TRBV15 and TRBJ2-7; TRBD1 agrees at 12 bases. The CDR3 runs 14 residues. The ends lost 5 bases at V and 2 bases at J; junction bases unmatched: 1. The germline V gene encodes CDR1 LNHNV and CDR2 YYDKDF (reference sequence).